This passage covers 27 T cell receptor beta chains from one sample sequenced in a study of blood T cell repertoires in COVID-19. This table comes from immunoSEQ multiplex PCR, and its TCRdb copy is limited to in-frame clones, with some not included. The sample has over 10,000 clones, 90% seen once; the top ten hold around 21%. The sample consisted of peripheral blood. All receptors come from a human donor with active COVID-19. The donor label of this sample is uncertain.

This rearrangement joins TRBV2 to TRBJ2-1; TRBD1 aligns across 7 bases. CDR1 SNHLY and CDR2 FYNNEI come from the germline V gene. V gave up 4 bases and J gave up 4 bases; unmatched junction bases: 4. The CDR3 sequence is 14 residues long. In nucleotides, the CDR3 is TGTGCCAGCAGTGCCGGGACAGAGTACAATGAGCAGTTCTTC. Protein sequence: CASSAGTEYNEQFF. Supplemented by reference TRBV2 and TRBJ2-1, the full variable domain reads EPEVTQTPSHQVTQMGQEVILRCVPISNHLYFYWYRQILGQKVEFLVSFYNNEISEKSEIFDDQFSVERPDGSNFTLKIRSTKLEDSAMYFCASSAGTEYNEQFFGPGTRLTVL.

In this sample, this clone is large. This chain connects TRBV13 to TRBJ2-1; the D gene is possibly TRBD2 (6 bases). The CDR3 length is 16 residues. The V gene lost 4 bases and the J gene lost 1 base, with 14 bases spanning the gap. Germline values: CDR1 PRHDT, CDR2 FYEKMQ (reference sequence). The CDR3 spells CASSSYRTTSYNEQFF. In DNA form, the CDR3 reads TGTGCCAGCAGCTCCTACAGGACTACTTCCTACAATGAGCAGTTCTTC.

The rearrangement links TRBV4-3 to TRBJ1-1, with 7 bases matching TRBD1. V shed 6 bases and J 1 base; nucleotides not matched to a gene: 2. Germline V CDR1 and CDR2: LGHNA, YSLEER. The CDR3 totals 13 residues. CDR3 in amino acids: CASSRTGNTEAFF. CDR3 sequence (DNA): TGCGCCAGCAGTCGGACAGGGAACACTGAAGCTTTCTTT.

The chain links TRBV18 to TRBJ2-5, with 12 bases that match TRBD2. Trimming cost V 2 bases and J 3 bases; bases outside gene matches: 10. The CDR3 length is 18 residues. The germline V gene encodes CDR1 KGHSH and CDR2 LQKENI. The CDR3, as DNA: TGTGCCAGCTCACCAACCCTAGCGGGGGGGCGACCCAAAGAGACCCAGTACTTC. Translated: CASSPTLAGGRPKETQYF.

The gene calls are TRBV5-6 and TRBJ1-1; D is possibly TRBD1 (6 bases). This CDR3 contains 14 residues. Germline CDR1 is SGHDT and CDR2 is YYEEEE. V lost 4 bases and J lost 0, with 10 bases in between. The CDR3 bases are TGTGCCAGCAGCCTCAGGGGTGTGAACACTGAAGCTTTCTTT. This codes for CASSLRGVNTEAFF.

The chain uses TRBV6-5 and TRBJ2-7; 10 bases fit TRBD1. The V gene's germline CDR1 is MNHEY and CDR2 SVGAGI. The CDR3 spans 14 residues. V trimming: 5 bases; J trimming: 5 bases; junction bases outside the gene matches: 6. CDR3 in amino acids: CASSRGDRGHEQYF. The CDR3 nucleotides are TGTGCCAGCAGTCGAGGGGACAGGGGTCACGAGCAGTACTTC.

This clone has a single count. The chain employs TRBV4-3 and TRBJ2-7; 9 bases map to TRBD1. This CDR3 region has 18 residues. The germline V gene has CDR1 LGHNA and CDR2 YSLEER. With V trimmed by 0 bases and J by 2 bases, 11 bases remained unmatched. Here the CDR3 DNA reads TGCGCCAGCAGCCAAGATTGGGTGGGGGACAGGGTACCCTACGAGCAGTACTTC. This translates into CASSQDWVGDRVPYEQYF.

J is TRBJ2-7 and V is TRBV7-2; D is possibly TRBD2 (6 bases). The V end was cut by 2 bases, the J end by 7 bases, with 9 bases between. Germline V lookup: CDR1 SGHTA, CDR2 FQGNSA. The CDR3 extends over 12 amino acids. The CDR3 nucleotides are TGTGCCAGCAGCTTAACCGGAGGGGAGCAGTACTTC. This sequence encodes CASSLTGGEQYF.

This chain joins TRBV6-2 or TRBV6-3 and TRBJ2-5; unclear D gene. The CDR3 runs to 12 residues. Germline CDR1 is MNHEY and CDR2 is SVGEGT. V was shortened by 2 bases and J by 5 bases, with 6 bases between the two germline ends. The CDR3 region has the DNA TGTGCCAGCAGTTACACTCGCGAGACCCAGTACTTC. Protein product: CASSYTRETQYF.

This clone was counted a single time. The gene calls are TRBV24-1 and TRBJ2-1; 7 bases map to TRBD1. Germline V gene data show CDR1 as KGHDR and CDR2 as SFDVKD. J lost 5 bases, V lost 2 bases, and 5 bases had no gene match. The CDR3 spans 15 residues. DNA for the CDR3: TGTGCCACCAGTGATTCTGGGACAGCTCACAATGAGCAGTTCTTC. Protein: CATSDSGTAHNEQFF.

The chain employs TRBV7-9 and TRBJ2-4; TRBD2 is a possible D gene (6 bases). The germline gives CDR1 SEHNR, CDR2 FQNEAQ (reference sequence). The CDR3 is 15 residues long. Deletions cut 0 bases from V and 8 bases from J, with 14 bases between. The DNA of the CDR3 is TGTGCCAGCAGCTTAGCGTCTGGTAGCGGACACATTCAGTACTTC. Its translation is CASSLASGSGHIQYF.

The chain has TRBV9 and TRBJ1-6; D is undetermined. Trimming took 0 bases from V and 12 from J, leaving 16 bases between them. This CDR3 is 15 amino acids long. Germline V CDR1 and CDR2: SGDLS, YYNGEE. CDR3 DNA sequence: TGTGCCAGCAGCGTAGGGTCAGGCCCCTCGCTACCCCTCCACTTT. Translation: CASSVGSGPSLPLHF.

This chain joins TRBV5-6 and TRBJ2-3, with 7 bases aligning to TRBD1. This CDR3 comprises 15 residues. The V gene's germline CDR1 is SGHDT and CDR2 YYEEEE. V lost 4 bases to trimming and J lost 2 bases; unmatched junction nucleotides: 7. The CDR3 sequence: CASSRQGVLTDTQYF. CDR3 sequence (DNA): TGTGCCAGCAGCAGGCAGGGGGTACTCACAGATACGCAGTATTTT. The whole variable domain, remainder taken from reference TRBV5-6 and TRBJ2-3, is DAGVTQSPTHLIKTRGQQVTLRCSPKSGHDTVSWYQQALGQGPQFIFQYYEEEERQRGNFPDRFSGHQFPNYSSELNVNALLLGDSALYLCASSRQGVLTDTQYFGPGTRLTVL.

The chain has TRBV7-8 and TRBJ2-2; TRBD2 aligns across 7 bases. The germline CDR1 and CDR2 sequences are SGHVS and FQNEAQ. Trimming at V came to 5 bases and at J to 4 bases, leaving 1 base not matched to a gene. This CDR3 has 13 amino acids. The CDR3 nucleotides are TGTGCCAGCAGCCCGGGAGGCACCGGGGAGCTGTTTTTT. It specifies CASSPGGTGELFF.

The chain employs TRBV6-5 and TRBJ2-4; maybe TRBD2 (7 bases). CDR1 is MNHEY and CDR2 is SVGAGI in the germline V gene. V shed 2 bases and J shed 5 bases, with 10 bases lying between them. The CDR3 length is 14 residues. The CDR3 loop is CASSYRGAENIQYF. The CDR3 DNA reads TGTGCCAGCAGTTACCGGGGGGCAGAAAACATTCAGTACTTC.

Remarks on this clone: Other DNA sequences in this specimen translate into the identical CDR3. This chain links TRBV29-1 with TRBJ2-3, with a possible D match to TRBD2 (6 bases). Germline V gene data show CDR1 as SQVTM and CDR2 as ANQGSEA. V gave up 7 bases and J gave up 1 base, with 18 bases separating them. The CDR3 has 15 amino acids. For the CDR3, the DNA is TGCAGCGACCAAGGCAGGCGGGGAGGCACAGATACGCAGTATTTT. Translating it yields CSDQGRRGGTDTQYF.

V and J are TRBV6-2 or TRBV6-3 and TRBJ1-2; perhaps TRBD1 as D (5 bases). This CDR3 contains 17 residues. Per germline, CDR1 MNHEY and CDR2 SVGEGT. Deletions cut 5 bases from V and 3 bases from J, with 22 bases between. This CDR3 reads CASSGAFSGLLYYGYTF. CDR3 nucleotides: TGTGCCAGCAGTGGGGCGTTTTCGGGACTCTTATACTATGGCTACACCTTC.

J is TRBJ1-6 and V is TRBV28; 7 bases are shared with TRBD1. V lost 5 bases to trimming and J lost 4 bases; unmatched junction nucleotides: 5. CDR3 length equals 15 residues. Per germline, CDR1 MDHEN and CDR2 SYDVKM. CDR3 sequence: CASSPSRGYNSPLHF. CDR3 coding DNA: TGTGCCAGCAGTCCCAGCAGGGGGTATAATTCACCCCTCCACTTT.

The chain employs TRBV5-4 and TRBJ1-6, with 9 bases fitting TRBD1. CDR1 and CDR2 from the germline V gene are SGHNT and YYREEE (reference sequence). The CDR3 runs 17 residues. Unmatched junction bases numbered 11, after V lost 4 bases and J lost 6 bases. The CDR3 protein is CASSPRSPGQGNSPLHF. CDR3 bases: TGTGCCAGCAGCCCTAGGTCTCCGGGACAGGGTAATTCACCCCTCCACTTT. Variable domain in full (rest from reference TRBV5-4 and TRBJ1-6): ETGVTQSPTHLIKTRGQQVTLRCSSQSGHNTVSWYQQALGQGPQFIFQYYREEENGRGNFPPRFSGLQFPNYSSELNVNALELDDSALYLCASSPRSPGQGNSPLHFGNGTRLTVT.

Written as DNA, the CDR3 is TGCGCCAGCAGCCCCCAGGGGTCGAGCAATCAGCCCCAGCATTTT. Encoded protein: CASSPQGSSNQPQHF. This chain connects TRBV5-1 to TRBJ1-5, with TRBD1 as a possible D gene (6 bases). Germline V gives CDR1 SGHRS, CDR2 YFSETQ. The CDR3 has 15 amino acids. Trimming took off 4 bases at V and 1 base at J, with 12 bases between the two ends.

The chain couples TRBV19 to TRBJ2-2, with 9 bases identical to TRBD1. Losses at the gene ends were 7 bases for V and 6 bases for J; bases not matched to a gene: 12. CDR3 size: 16 residues. CDR1 and CDR2 from the germline V gene are LNHDA and SQIVND (reference sequence). The CDR3 sequence is CASKARTGVFAGELFF. Written as DNA, the CDR3 is TGTGCCAGTAAAGCGCGGACAGGGGTTTTCGCCGGGGAGCTGTTTTTT.

This chain joins TRBV9 and TRBJ2-4, with D perhaps matching TRBD1 (7 bases). This CDR3 spans 16 amino acids. The V end lost 4 bases, the J end lost 0 bases, and 14 bases lay between the germline ends. CDR1 and CDR2 from the germline V gene are SGDLS and YYNGEE. The CDR3 protein is CASSPHRGGAKNIQYF. CDR3 DNA: TGTGCCAGCAGCCCGCACAGGGGAGGAGCCAAAAACATTCAGTACTTC.

The chain combines TRBV12-5 with TRBJ1-2; D call uncertain. The CDR3 spans 13 residues. The germline CDR1 and CDR2 sequences are LGHNT and FRNRAP. Deletions cut 1 base from V and 6 bases from J, with 9 bases between. The CDR3 nucleotides read TGTGCTAGTGGTTTGGGCGGGTCTCATGGCTACACCTTC. Encoded protein: CASGLGGSHGYTF.

V gene TRBV3-1 (or the pseudogene TRBV3-2) combines with J gene TRBJ1-1; a possible D gene is TRBD1 (5 bases). V dropped 7 bases and J dropped 4 bases, with 13 bases sitting between them. CDR3 length: 13 residues. Germline V CDR1 and CDR2: LGHDT, YNNKEL (reference sequence). DNA for the CDR3: TGTGCCAGCAACTTAGGCGGGGGCACTGAAGCTTTCTTT. This gives the protein CASNLGGGTEAFF.

This clone was observed a handful of times. The V and J genes are TRBV19 and TRBJ2-1, with TRBD2 matching over 7 bases. The CDR3 sequence is 14 residues long. After removal of 3 bases from V and 7 bases from J, the junction contained 6 bases not matched to a gene. The germline V gene has CDR1 LNHDA and CDR2 SQIVND (reference sequence). CDR3 DNA: TGTGCCAGTAGTATGAGACTAGCCAAGAATGAGCAGTTCTTC. This sequence encodes CASSMRLAKNEQFF.

This sequence joins TRBV28 and TRBJ2-7; maybe TRBD1 (6 bases). The CDR3 extends over 13 amino acids. Germline assignment: CDR1 MDHEN and CDR2 SYDVKM. V dropped 2 bases and J dropped 5 bases, with 10 bases sitting between them. This CDR3 is CASSLPGVNEQYF. The CDR3 region has the DNA TGTGCCAGCAGTTTACCAGGGGTTAACGAGCAGTACTTC.

The chain couples TRBV11-2 to TRBJ2-3; TRBD2 agrees at 15 bases. Germline V gene sequence: CDR1 SGHAT, CDR2 FQNNGV. Trimming cost V 1 base and J 7 bases; bases outside gene matches: 6. CDR3 length: 17 residues. CDR3 in DNA: TGTGCCAGCAGCTTAGTAGGACTAGCGGGGGGGCGATATACGCAGTATTTT. It is translated as CASSLVGLAGGRYTQYF. The whole variable domain, remainder taken from reference TRBV11-2 and TRBJ2-3, is EAGVAQSPRYKIIEKRQSVAFWCNPISGHATLYWYQQILGQGPKLLIQFQNNGVVDDSQLPKDRFSAERLKGVDSTLKIQPAKLEDSAVYLCASSLVGLAGGRYTQYFGPGTRLTVL.